This passage covers 20 T cell receptor beta chains from one sample sequenced in a study of identical twins (dated by TCRdb to about 2016). The library was obtained by 5' RACE. The sample was run on an Illumina HiSeq 2000. TCRdb cleaned the public reads at Q25 with fastp, built clones with MiXCR and kept in-frame beta chains. Each entry merges the rows of one CDR3 protein and shows their most common DNA and genes. For this sample the table gives approximately 470,000 distinct CDR3 sequences, of which 14% were detected only once. About 0.52% of the sample comes from the top ten. This same sample was also part of a study on yellow fever vaccine responses in identical twins.

Input material: CD4+ T cells sorted from blood. The source of these receptors is a woman younger than 30 in good health.

This clonotype was found a few times. The chain couples TRBV12-2 to TRBJ1-1; the table's D call of TRBD1 was not tested on the DNA. TRBV12-2 is an annotated pseudogene. The CDR3 extends over 14 amino acids. The CDR3 sequence: CASRLIKGETEAFF. CDR3 bases: TGTGCAAGTCGCTTAATTAAAGGGGAGACTGAAGCTTTCTTT.

This chain joins TRBV29-1 and TRBJ2-5, with D tentatively TRBD1 (5 bases). CDR1 is SQVTM and CDR2 is ANQGSEA in the germline V gene. Trimming shortened V by 6 bases and J by 0 bases, and 14 bases separated the two germline ends. This CDR3 has 14 amino acids. In nucleotides, the CDR3 is TGCAGCGTAGACCCACAGGAGTACCAAGAGACCCAGTACTTC. It encodes CSVDPQEYQETQYF.

This clonotype has only a few counts. The gene calls are TRBV20-1 and TRBJ1-2, with TRBD1 matching over 7 bases. Germline V lookup: CDR1 DFQATT, CDR2 SNEGSKA (reference sequence). The junction had 6 bases not matched to a gene; V was cut back by 0 bases and J by 8 bases. There are 13 residues in the CDR3. CDR3 nucleotides: TGCAGTGCTAGAGATCAAGGGGGCTGGGGCTACACCTTC. This encodes CSARDQGGWGYTF.

This clonotype was found a few times. The chain joins TRBV5-1 to TRBJ1-5; D possibly corresponds to TRBD1 (6 bases). V was trimmed by 0 bases and J by 9 bases, leaving 13 bases between them. Germline-derived CDR1 and CDR2 are SGHRS and YFSETQ. The CDR3 runs to 14 residues. The chain's CDR3 is CASSLGDTMGPQHF. CDR3 sequence (DNA): TGCGCCAGCAGCTTGGGGGACACGATGGGGCCCCAGCATTTT.

V and J are TRBV2 and TRBJ2-1; D is possibly TRBD1 or TRBD2 (5 bases each). The CDR3 extends over 15 amino acids. Germline CDR1 SNHLY, CDR2 FYNNEI. V lost 8 bases to trimming and J lost 0 bases, with 14 bases between them. This chain's CDR3 is CASARDGRSYNEQFF. In nucleotides, the CDR3 is TGTGCCAGCGCTCGGGACGGACGCTCCTACAATGAGCAGTTCTTC.

This clonotype was counted between two and nine times. The CDR3 protein is CASSQEATSGAYEQYF. In nucleotides, the CDR3 is TGCGCCAGCAGCCAAGAAGCGACTAGCGGAGCCTACGAGCAGTACTTC. This chain connects TRBV4-1 to TRBJ2-7; 9 nucleotides match TRBD2. Germline CDR1 MGHRA, CDR2 YSYEKL. The CDR3 is made up of 16 amino acids. Trimming at V came to 0 bases and at J to 2 bases, leaving 5 bases not matched to a gene.

The rearrangement links TRBV12-3 or TRBV12-4 to TRBJ2-5; TRBD2 is a possible D gene (7 bases). Trimming took 6 bases from V and 4 from J, leaving 15 bases between them. The length of the CDR3 is 14 residues. CDR3 residues: CASSQAGAGETQYF. The CDR3 DNA follows: TGTGCCAGCAGCCAGGCGGGGGCAGGAGAGACCCAGTACTTC.

The chain is built from TRBV6-1 and TRBJ2-3; D call uncertain. CDR3 length equals 13 residues. V gave up 7 bases and J gave up 1 base, with 9 bases separating them. The germline CDR1 and CDR2 sequences are MNHNS and SASEGT. CDR3 in amino acids: CASTTTGTDTQYF. The CDR3 DNA reads as TGTGCCAGCACTACAACGGGCACAGATACGCAGTATTTT.

This chain uses TRBV6-2 or TRBV6-3 with TRBJ2-3; D unclear. The germline V and J ends were trimmed by 5 bases and 6 bases, with 15 bases remaining between them. CDR1 is MNHEY, CDR2 SVGEGT, per germline. The CDR3 totals 14 residues. Written as DNA, the CDR3 is TGTGCCAGCAGTGCCGACCAGCACTACGATACGCAGTATTTT. Amino acids: CASSADQHYDTQYF.

To note about this clonotype: Germline and junction disagree at one end, which may indicate a read error. The chain joins TRBV10-1 to TRBJ2-3; a weak D match, TRBD2 (6 bases). Germline CDR1 WNHNN, CDR2 SYGVQD (reference sequence). The CDR3 sequence is 15 residues long. The CDR3 DNA follows: TGTCTCCAGGCGGGCAGGAGGAGGGTCACAGATACGCAGTATTTT. It specifies CLQAGRRRVTDTQYF.

The V gene is TRBV7-2, the J gene TRBJ2-3; D is ambiguous. This CDR3 region has 14 residues. Germline CDR1 is SGHTA and CDR2 is FQGNSA. V lost 1 base, J lost 2 bases, and 7 bases lay in between. CDR3 amino acids: CASSLEVATDTQYF. The DNA for the CDR3 is TGTGCCAGCAGCTTAGAGGTAGCCACAGATACGCAGTATTTT.

The CDR3, as DNA: TGTGCCAGCAGCGTAGTGGCAGGCCTAAGCACAGATACGCAGTATTTT. It translates to CASSVVAGLSTDTQYF. This chain uses TRBV9 with TRBJ2-3; no firm D call. Germline V gene lookup returns CDR1 SGDLS and CDR2 YYNGEE. The CDR3 has 16 residues. The V end was cut by 0 bases, the J end by 0 bases, with 11 bases between.

V usage is TRBV12-5 and J usage is TRBJ1-2, with unresolved D. V was pared by 4 bases and J by 6 bases, with 18 bases between. Germline V gene lookup returns CDR1 LGHNT and CDR2 FRNRAP. This CDR3 is 15 amino acids long. The CDR3 DNA follows: TGTGCTAGTGGTTCCCCAGCGGCGTCAGCTAATGGCTACACCTTC. Encoded protein: CASGSPAASANGYTF.

The rearrangement uses TRBV12-3 or TRBV12-4 and TRBJ2-1; 9 positions agree with TRBD2. Losses at the gene ends were 7 bases for V and 7 bases for J; bases not matched to a gene: 14. The length of the CDR3 is 16 residues. The CDR3 bases are TGTGCCAGCAACCAAATGGTTAGCGGGAGTGGGAATGAGCAGTTCTTC. Amino acid sequence: CASNQMVSGSGNEQFF.

This clonotype was seen more than once but under ten times. The chain is built from TRBV28 and TRBJ2-1, with D maybe TRBD1 (6 bases). This CDR3 contains 16 residues. V gave up 4 bases and J gave up 2 bases, with 15 bases separating them. Per the germline V gene, CDR1 is MDHEN and CDR2 is SYDVKM. The CDR3, as DNA: TGTGCCAGCAGTTCGACGGCCAGGGGTGCCTACAATGAGCAGTTCTTC. Its protein product is CASSSTARGAYNEQFF. The complete variable domain, with remaining parts taken from reference TRBV28 and TRBJ2-1, reads DVKVTQSSRYLVKRTGEKVFLECVQDMDHENMFWYRQDPGLGLRLIYFSYDVKMKEKGDIPEGYSVSREKKERFSLILESASTNQTSMYLCASSSTARGAYNEQFFGPGTRLTVL.

The genes are TRBV20-1 and TRBJ2-2; 9 bases line up with TRBD1. CDR3 length equals 14 residues. V shed 5 bases and J 4 bases; nucleotides not matched to a gene: 5. The germline V gene encodes CDR1 DFQATT and CDR2 SNEGSKA (reference sequence). The CDR3 DNA is TGCAGTGCTCGGGACAGGGTTAGCACCGGGGAGCTGTTTTTT. This encodes CSARDRVSTGELFF.

This chain links TRBV3-1 with TRBJ2-5; 10 bases are a match to TRBD2. The CDR3 is 14 amino acids. V lost 8 bases and J lost 5; bases outside the gene matches: 8. Germline CDR1 LGHDT, CDR2 YNNKEL (reference sequence). The CDR3 sequence: CASGGGLASETQYF. CDR3 DNA: TGTGCCAGCGGTGGGGGACTAGCGTCGGAGACCCAGTACTTC.

This clonotype occurred a few times. V is TRBV2 and J is TRBJ1-6, with TRBD1 matching 8 bases. CDR3 length: 14 amino acids. The V gene's germline CDR1 is SNHLY and CDR2 FYNNEI. Trimming cost V 4 bases and J 8 bases; bases outside gene matches: 4. The CDR3 bases are TGTGCCAGCAGTGGACAGGGGAAGCATTCACCCCTCCACTTT. Protein sequence: CASSGQGKHSPLHF.

The DNA for the CDR3 is TGTGCCAGCAGTTACTACAGGGGGCTCGAGCAGTACTTC. Protein: CASSYYRGLEQYF. V gene TRBV6-5 combines with J gene TRBJ2-7; 9 bases fit TRBD1. The CDR3 is made up of 13 amino acids. The trim removed 1 base at V and 6 bases at J, leaving 1 base unmatched. Germline assignment: CDR1 MNHEY and CDR2 SVGAGI.

This clonotype was observed a few times. The gene calls are TRBV20-1 and TRBJ2-7; tentatively, D is TRBD1 or TRBD2 (5 bases each). This CDR3 is 14 amino acids long. Germline V gene sequence: CDR1 DFQATT, CDR2 SNEGSKA (reference sequence). The ends were cut back, 5 bases at V and 6 bases at J, with 20 bases in the middle. DNA of the CDR3: TGCAGTGCTTACCGGGACGGCGGCGTCGGCGAGCAGTACTTC. Translating gives CSAYRDGGVGEQYF.